These 20 T cell receptor beta chains were all obtained from the same sample, sequenced in a study of CD8+ T cells in alopecia areata. Treatment described: oral pan-JAK inhibitor, 5-10 mg twice daily. The authors extracted RNA and reverse transcribed it into cDNA as the sequencing template. Sequenced by immunoSEQ multiplex PCR; TCRdb stores in-frame clones only, minus some. The sample yields 70,000 or so clones, 29% seen once. The source material was CD8+ T cells sorted from blood, sampled at week 4, from a patient treated with tofacitinib. These receptors originate from a human donor with alopecia areata.

This clone turned up a few times. The rearrangement joins TRBV25-1 to TRBJ1-5, with D tentatively TRBD1 (6 bases). Per the germline V gene, CDR1 is MGHDK and CDR2 is SYGVNS. V lost 6 bases to trimming and J lost 9 bases, with 15 bases between them. The CDR3 loop spans 13 amino acids. The CDR3 protein is CASSPTGTGPQHF. CDR3 coding DNA: TGTGCCAGCAGCCCGACAGGAACCGGGCCCCAGCATTTT.

This clone was recorded once. At the DNA level, this CDR3 is encoded by other sequences in the same sample as well. The chain employs TRBV6-5 and TRBJ2-6, with no clear D. This CDR3 is 15 amino acids long. CDR1 is MNHEY and CDR2 is SVGAGI in the germline V gene. V lost 6 bases, J lost 0 bases, and 9 bases lay in between. The CDR3 region is CASRSGLSGANVLTF. CDR3 coding DNA: TGTGCCAGCAGGTCAGGCCTCTCTGGGGCCAACGTCCTGACTTTC.

This chain links TRBV7-9 with TRBJ2-3; TRBD2 agrees at 7 bases. From germline, CDR1 is SEHNR and CDR2 FQNEAQ (reference sequence). The CDR3 runs to 14 residues. V trimming: 8 bases; J trimming: 6 bases; junction bases outside the gene matches: 11. The CDR3 DNA follows: TGTGCCAGCCCGACTAGCCCTAGGTTGGATACGCAGTATTTT. Its translation: CASPTSPRLDTQYF.

The chain uses TRBV29-1 and TRBJ1-1; tentative D call: TRBD1 (6 bases). Germline CDR1 reads SQVTM; CDR2 reads ANQGSEA. This CDR3 has 13 amino acids. V was trimmed by 6 bases and J by 1 base, leaving 12 bases between them. In DNA form, the CDR3 reads TGCAGCGTCCCCGGGGGACAGAACACTGAAGCTTTCTTT. This encodes CSVPGGQNTEAFF.

The V and J genes are TRBV29-1 and TRBJ2-3; no reliable D call. V was cut by 7 bases and J by 2 bases, with 16 bases left in between. The CDR3 length is 14 residues. Per germline, CDR1 SQVTM and CDR2 ANQGSEA. For the CDR3, the DNA is TGCAGCGCTGGTCCCGGGCAGATCACAGATACGCAGTATTTT. It yields the protein CSAGPGQITDTQYF.

This clone was seen a handful of times. The V gene is TRBV30, the J gene TRBJ1-1; no firm D call. The CDR3 totals 13 residues. The V gene's germline CDR1 is GTSNPN and CDR2 SVGIG (reference sequence). Deletions cut 3 bases from V and 4 bases from J, with 12 bases between. The CDR3 is CAWRDLSVTEAFF. The CDR3 DNA is TGTGCCTGGAGAGACCTTAGCGTCACTGAAGCTTTCTTT.

This clone was detected a few times. This chain links TRBV29-1 with TRBJ2-2; D gene ambiguous. V dropped 7 bases and J dropped 4 bases, with 7 bases sitting between them. CDR3 length: 11 residues. CDR1 is SQVTM, CDR2 ANQGSEA, per germline. CDR3 protein: CSAVVTGELFF. CDR3 DNA sequence: TGCAGCGCCGTAGTCACCGGGGAGCTGTTTTTT.

This clone appeared once. The chain employs TRBV30 and TRBJ2-1; a weak D match, TRBD2 (6 bases). Between the trimmed V and J ends, which lost 4 bases and 7 bases, there was a span of 14 bases. This CDR3 spans 13 amino acids. The germline V gene encodes CDR1 GTSNPN and CDR2 SVGIG (reference sequence). CDR3 amino acids: CAWNSGAGNEQFF. The DNA of the CDR3 is TGTGCCTGGAATAGCGGTGCCGGGAATGAGCAGTTCTTC.

V and J are TRBV27 and TRBJ2-1, with D possibly being TRBD1 or TRBD2 (5 bases each). CDR3 size: 13 residues. V lost 8 bases and J 4 bases, leaving 12 bases between the germline ends. Germline V gene lookup returns CDR1 MNHEY and CDR2 SMNVEV (reference sequence). Here the CDR3 reads CASGGDKYNEQFF. CDR3 sequence (DNA): TGTGCCAGCGGGGGAGACAAATACAATGAGCAGTTCTTC.

The chain uses TRBV29-1 and TRBJ2-7, with 10 bases matching TRBD1. From germline, CDR1 is SQVTM and CDR2 ANQGSEA. J lost 2 bases, V lost 6 bases, and 4 bases had no gene match. This CDR3 spans 13 amino acids. This CDR3 is CSVGQGGTYEQYF. In DNA form, the CDR3 reads TGCAGCGTCGGACAGGGGGGCACCTACGAGCAGTACTTC.

J is TRBJ2-7 and V is TRBV10-3; a weak D match, TRBD1 (6 bases). This CDR3 spans 16 amino acids. V lost 4 bases to trimming and J lost 2 bases, with 18 bases between them. Germline V lookup: CDR1 ENHRY, CDR2 SYGVKD. CDR3 sequence reads: CAISADDRPDPYEQYF. For the CDR3, the DNA is TGTGCCATCAGTGCAGATGACAGGCCCGACCCCTACGAGCAGTACTTC.

This chain connects TRBV29-1 to TRBJ2-7; the match to TRBD2 covers 11 bases. The germline V gene encodes CDR1 SQVTM and CDR2 ANQGSEA. The V segment lost 4 bases and the J segment 2 bases; nucleotides outside the gene matches: 10. The CDR3 runs 16 residues. The CDR3 spells CSVVAGGSRITYEQYF. The CDR3 DNA sequence: TGCAGCGTTGTAGCGGGAGGGTCCCGCATAACCTACGAGCAGTACTTC.

V usage is TRBV29-1 and J usage is TRBJ2-2; D is ambiguous. The germline CDR1 and CDR2 sequences are SQVTM and ANQGSEA. V was trimmed by 3 bases and J by 6 bases, leaving 11 bases between them. The CDR3 spans 13 residues. This chain's CDR3 is CSVEAHLAGELFF. The CDR3 nucleotides read TGCAGCGTTGAGGCCCACCTTGCCGGGGAGCTGTTTTTT.

The V gene is TRBV27, the J gene TRBJ2-1, with TRBD1 identical over 7 bases. CDR1 and CDR2 (germline): MNHEY, SMNVEV (reference sequence). The junction had 1 base not matched to a gene; V was cut back by 2 bases and J by 0 bases. The CDR3 contains 15 residues. This chain's CDR3 is CASSLDRVSYNEQFF. The CDR3 DNA reads TGTGCCAGCAGTTTAGACAGGGTCTCCTACAATGAGCAGTTCTTC.

The rearrangement uses TRBV4-1 and TRBJ2-5; 7 nucleotides agree with TRBD2. CDR3 length: 14 residues. V gave up 4 bases and J gave up 4 bases; unmatched junction bases: 6. Germline lookup yields CDR1 MGHRA and CDR2 YSYEKL. This chain's CDR3 is CASSLTSVGETQYF. The CDR3 nucleotides are TGCGCCAGCAGCCTAACTAGCGTTGGAGAGACCCAGTACTTC.

This clone turned up a few times. This chain joins TRBV29-1 and TRBJ2-2; D uncertain. The CDR3 covers 12 residues. Trimming removed 3 bases at V and 4 bases at J, with 6 bases between. Germline V gene lookup returns CDR1 SQVTM and CDR2 ANQGSEA. The CDR3 DNA follows: TGCAGCGTTGACTTACCCACCGGGGAGCTGTTTTTT. Translating it yields CSVDLPTGELFF.

The chain uses TRBV7-8 and TRBJ2-2; D uncertain. The CDR3 is 14 residues long. V lost 5 bases to trimming and J lost 4 bases, with 11 bases between them. Germline CDR1 SGHVS, CDR2 FQNEAQ. Here the CDR3 reads CASSLDWITGELFF. The CDR3 DNA follows: TGTGCCAGCAGCCTCGACTGGATCACCGGGGAGCTGTTTTTT.

The rearrangement joins TRBV4-3 to TRBJ1-2; the D is unclear. The germline V gene has CDR1 LGHNA and CDR2 YSLEER. V lost 0 bases to trimming and J lost 4 bases, with 9 bases between them. The CDR3 runs 14 residues. As DNA, the CDR3 is TGCGCCAGCAGCCAAGATAGGGCTGGCTATGGCTACACCTTC. Amino acids: CASSQDRAGYGYTF.

The CDR3: CASSLTQGWDEQYF. CDR3 in DNA: TGTGCCAGCAGTTTGACACAGGGATGGGACGAGCAGTACTTC. This chain links TRBV28 with TRBJ2-7, with D possibly TRBD1 on 6 matching bases. V lost 3 bases to trimming and J lost 5 bases, with 14 bases between them. Germline-derived CDR1 and CDR2 are MDHEN and SYDVKM. CDR3 length: 14 residues.

The J gene is TRBJ2-5, the V gene TRBV27; 8 bases map to TRBD2. V gave up 2 bases and J gave up 3 bases; unmatched junction bases: 2. Germline assignment: CDR1 MNHEY and CDR2 SMNVEV (reference sequence). This CDR3 is 14 amino acids long. CDR3 sequence: CASSLSGSKETQYF. The CDR3 bases are TGTGCCAGCAGTTTAAGCGGGAGCAAAGAGACCCAGTACTTC.